The clone carrying this TCR beta chain was seen just once. The antigen remains undetermined. The PCR used 60 Vbeta and 13 Jbeta primers. How the authors handled the data: Later analysis identified roughly 84 million unique TCR beta chains, approximately 11 million shared. Assay used: immunoSEQ multiplex PCR; TCRdb lists only in-frame clones, some missing. From that table come the V and J calls and clone size; the DNA was used to work out D and trimming. The table records around 150,000 clones, around four fifths of them present only once. CDR3 size: 12 residues. V lost 7 bases, J lost 0 bases, and 7 bases lay in between. CDR1 and CDR2 (germline): SGDLS, YYNGEE. The entry originates in a study of cytomegalovirus exposure and HLA in healthy donors. Study-wide points: According to the study, 150 to 200 TCR beta chains were cytomegalovirus-associated. Productive rates of about 90% or about 30% were seen for most TCR beta V segments in an earlier analysis.

The sample comprised PBMCs. The chain is built from TRBV9 and TRBJ2-5, with unresolved D. The TCR was taken from a boy between 2 and 10 years old in good health and CMV-seronegative. CDR3 nucleotide sequence: TGTGCCAGCGGCAGAAACCAAGAGACCCAGTACTTC. Its protein is CASGRNQETQYF.